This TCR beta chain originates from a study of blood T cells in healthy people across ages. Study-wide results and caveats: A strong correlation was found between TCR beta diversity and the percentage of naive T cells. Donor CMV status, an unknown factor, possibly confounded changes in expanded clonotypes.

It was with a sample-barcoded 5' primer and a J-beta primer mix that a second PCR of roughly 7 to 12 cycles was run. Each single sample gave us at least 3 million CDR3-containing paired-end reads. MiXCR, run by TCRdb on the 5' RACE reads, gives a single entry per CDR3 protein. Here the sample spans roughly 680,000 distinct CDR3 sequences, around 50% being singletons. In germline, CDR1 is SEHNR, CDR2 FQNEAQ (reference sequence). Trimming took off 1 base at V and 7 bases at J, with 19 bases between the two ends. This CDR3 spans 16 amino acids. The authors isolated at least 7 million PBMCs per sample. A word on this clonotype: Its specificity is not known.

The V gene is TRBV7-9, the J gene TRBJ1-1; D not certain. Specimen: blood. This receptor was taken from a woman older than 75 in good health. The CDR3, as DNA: TGTGCCAGCAGCTTAGAGCCGGGAGCAAGGACCTTTGAAGCTTTCTTT. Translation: CASSLEPGARTFEAFF.